The 8 T cell receptor beta chains reported below all come from one sample, sequenced in a study of T-cell reconstitution after alpha-beta-depleted transplantation in children. For TCRbeta, the library was prepared with unique molecular identifiers. TCRdb re-analysed the PCR reads in MiXCR, keeping a single row per CDR3 protein. The table lists 250,000 to 300,000 distinct CDR3 sequences, 11% of them singletons. The sequencing here drew on peripheral blood, taken 180 days after TCRalphabeta/CD19-depleted stem cell transplant. The origin of the receptors is a male patient between 2 and 15 years old who had a stem cell transplant for chronic granulomatous disease, so the T cells may come from the graft donor.

In its sample, this clonotype was seen many times. The chain links TRBV7-6 to TRBJ2-7; a possible D gene is TRBD1 (6 bases). This CDR3 region has 14 residues. V shed 0 bases and J shed 6 bases, with 12 bases lying between them. Germline loops: CDR1 SGHVS, CDR2 FNYEAQ. The CDR3 loop reads CASSLASGRGEQYF. The DNA for the CDR3 is TGTGCCAGCAGCTTAGCGTCGGGCAGGGGCGAGCAGTACTTC.

This clonotype was observed many times. The chain carries TRBV12-3 or TRBV12-4 and TRBJ1-3, with 9 bases identical to TRBD1. Trimming at V came to 7 bases and at J to 15 bases, leaving 10 bases not matched to a gene. The CDR3 runs 12 residues. CDR3 nucleotide sequence: TGTGCCAGCAATTCACGTGGGGGACAGGGATATTTT. This codes for CASNSRGGQGYF.

Many counts were recorded for this clonotype. The J gene is TRBJ1-6, the V gene TRBV4-3; tentatively, D is TRBD1 (6 bases). V was cut by 0 bases and J by 5 bases, with 23 bases left in between. The CDR3 has 20 amino acids. Per the germline V gene, CDR1 is LGHNA and CDR2 is YSLEER. CDR3 residues: CASSQDPAGQGNNNNSPLHF. Written as DNA, the CDR3 is TGCGCCAGCAGCCAAGATCCCGCCGGCCAGGGGAATAATAATAATTCACCCCTCCACTTT.

This clonotype was detected many times. CDR3 in amino acids: CASSPRTSGGMETQYF. For the CDR3, the DNA is TGCGCCAGCAGCCCTCGGACTAGCGGGGGGATGGAGACCCAGTACTTC. The genes are TRBV4-3 and TRBJ2-5; 14 nucleotides align to TRBD2. In germline, CDR1 is LGHNA, CDR2 YSLEER. The CDR3 is made up of 16 amino acids. V trimming: 4 bases; J trimming: 5 bases; junction bases outside the gene matches: 6.

This clonotype was recorded many times. This chain joins TRBV20-1 and TRBJ2-2; D is perhaps TRBD1 or TRBD2 (6 bases each). Germline loops: CDR1 DFQATT, CDR2 SNEGSKA (reference sequence). The CDR3 totals 13 residues. CDR3 protein: CSVKGGDSGELFF. For the CDR3, the DNA is TGCAGCGTTAAGGGGGGAGATTCCGGGGAGCTGTTTTTT.

This clonotype appeared many times. J is TRBJ1-5 and V is TRBV12-3 or TRBV12-4, with D possibly matching TRBD1 (5 bases). The CDR3 is made up of 14 amino acids. Between the trimmed V and J ends, which lost 3 bases and 2 bases, there was a span of 8 bases. The CDR3 DNA sequence: TGTGCCAGCAGTTTCGCGGGGGGCAATCAGCCCCAGCATTTT. This translates into CASSFAGGNQPQHF.

This clonotype was counted ten times or more. This sequence joins TRBV12-3 or TRBV12-4 and TRBJ1-2; 9 nucleotides agree with TRBD1. The V and J ends lost 2 bases and 4 bases, in that order; junction bases with no gene match: 8. The CDR3 is 16 residues long. CDR3 residues: CASSLRRTGEVYGYTF. CDR3 bases: TGTGCCAGCAGTTTACGGAGGACAGGGGAGGTCTATGGCTACACCTTC.

About this clonotype: A junction end diverges from the germline sequence, so it may reflect a read error. This chain joins TRBV3-1 and TRBJ2-1; 11 positions agree with TRBD2. Germline CDR1 and CDR2: LGHDT and YNNKEL (reference sequence). CDR3 length: 19 amino acids. The CDR3 DNA reads as TGTGCCTGCAGTTTAGCTGTTAGCGGGGGGGCGATCTTCTACAATGAGCAGTTCTTC. It translates to CACSLAVSGGAIFYNEQFF.